This T cell receptor (beta chain) appears in the sequencing data of a study of CXCR3-negative and CXCR3-positive naive CD8 T cells. Naive cells were sorted as CD45RO-, CCR7+, CD27+ and CD95-. General study points: Naive subsets had comparable surface CD5; TCR strength was inferred from TRB CDR3 properties. In CXCR3-positive naive cells, the TRB CDR3s were more hydrophobic than in CXCR3-negative naive cells. Diversity ran similarly high across both naive subsets but far lower in memory CD8+ cells. The study found that naive CXCR3-negative and CXCR3-positive cells shared TRBV-TRBJ usage, while memory cells differed.

UMI-tagged TRB cDNA libraries were built via 5' RACE. TCRdb reprocessed the 5' RACE reads and reports one entry per CDR3 protein, with no DNA. Its table records about 120,000 distinct CDR3 sequences. A note on this clonotype: Its antigen remains unidentified.

Germline V CDR1 and CDR2: SQVTM, ANQGSEA. The CDR3 is made up of 18 amino acids. This clonotype was obtained from a human donor in good health. Some clones in this sample may be carry-over from other donors' samples. J is TRBJ2-3 and V is TRBV29-1; TCRdb selects TRBD2, and the lack of DNA leaves this call unchecked. The sequenced material came from naive CXCR3+ CD8+ T cells from blood. Subset of the sample: CD45RO-CCR7+CD27+CD95- naive CD8+ T cells expressing CXCR3 (TNR3+). The CDR3 reads CSVEDPLPPRGGTDTQYF.